The TCR beta chain described here comes from a study of T cell responses to AZD1222 COVID-19 vaccine. Findings and caveats of the study: Repertoires were obtained solely post-peak T cell response. Nearly half of spike-specific TCRs reportedly target unmutated variant regions. Rises in breadth and depth of Spike-specific TCRs came after two AZD1222 doses. Spike regions recognized by vaccine-associated CD4 TCRs spanned the protein, led by 160-218 and 743-854.

Regarding this clone: Its antigen remains unidentified.

The length of the CDR3 is 16 residues. Germline CDR1 and CDR2: LNHDA and SQIVND (reference sequence). Germline trimming cut 3 bases from V and 7 bases from J; bases unmatched to any gene: 15. Sequencing used immunoSEQ multiplex PCR; TCRdb keeps in-frame clones, though not all of them. The sample consists of approximately 130,000 clones, approximately 85% of them appearing once. The chain combines TRBV19 with TRBJ2-7; 7 nucleotides match TRBD1. The sample consisted of peripheral blood, taken on day 0 of AZD1222 vaccination. This TCR was sampled from an adult in good health. The DNA for the CDR3 is TGTGCCAGTAGTATTCGAAAAGGGGGCAGGGGATTTGAGCAGTACTTC. Its translation: CASSIRKGGRGFEQYF.